These 29 T cell receptor beta chains share one sample of origin, sequenced in a study of blood T cell repertoires in COVID-19. The repertoire was sequenced with immunoSEQ multiplex PCR; TCRdb's copy has only in-frame clones and lacks some. The sample records fewer than 40,000 clones, about 80% being singletons. Sequenced material: peripheral blood. The receptors originated from an older man with active or convalescent COVID-19.

The chain employs TRBV6-6 and TRBJ2-5; D is possibly TRBD1 (5 bases). The CDR3 is made up of 15 amino acids. Trimming stripped 8 bases from V and 2 bases from J, with 18 bases between. Germline V gene sequence: CDR1 MNHNY, CDR2 SVGAGI (reference sequence). CDR3: CASAPPRVGQETQYF. The CDR3 coding sequence is TGTGCCAGCGCCCCTCCCAGGGTAGGGCAAGAGACCCAGTACTTC.

This chain joins TRBV11-1 and TRBJ1-2; no firm D call. V was clipped by 1 base and J by 2 bases, with 8 bases between them. The CDR3 sequence is 14 residues long. Germline CDR1 SGHAT, CDR2 FQDESV (reference sequence). The CDR3 DNA reads TGTGCCAGCAGCTTAGATCCGGTGAACTATGGCTACACCTTC. As protein: CASSLDPVNYGYTF. The whole variable domain, remainder taken from reference TRBV11-1 and TRBJ1-2, is EAEVAQSPRYKITEKSQAVAFWCDPISGHATLYWYRQILGQGPELLVQFQDESVVDDSQLPKDRFSAERLKGVDSTLKIQPAELGDSAMYLCASSLDPVNYGYTFGSGTRLTVV.

V is TRBV6-2 or TRBV6-3 and J is TRBJ2-7, with D possibly matching TRBD2 (6 bases). V was clipped by 5 bases and J by 2 bases, with 25 bases between them. This CDR3 is built from 18 residues. CDR1 is MNHEY and CDR2 is SVGEGT in the germline V gene. CDR3: CASSKSTRRTSWTYEQYF. Here the CDR3 DNA reads TGTGCCAGCAGTAAATCGACCCGGAGAACTAGCTGGACCTACGAGCAGTACTTC.

The chain couples TRBV9 to TRBJ1-2; D not resolved. The CDR3 has 14 amino acids. V dropped 2 bases and J dropped 4 bases, with 12 bases sitting between them. In germline, CDR1 is SGDLS, CDR2 YYNGEE. In DNA form, the CDR3 reads TGTGCCAGCAGCGTTGCGGGGTCCGGCTATGGCTACACCTTC. Translating it yields CASSVAGSGYGYTF.

J is TRBJ2-1 and V is TRBV7-8; no clear D gene. V lost 7 bases, J lost 0 bases, and 7 bases lay in between. From germline, CDR1 is SGHVS and CDR2 FQNEAQ. The CDR3 extends over 13 amino acids. The CDR3 DNA sequence: TGTGCCAGCACCGTCTCCTCCTACAATGAGCAGTTCTTC. This codes for CASTVSSYNEQFF.

This clone was seen once. V gene TRBV7-3 combines with J gene TRBJ2-3, with D unresolved. Germline CDR1 reads SGHTA; CDR2 reads FQGTGA. The CDR3 is 12 residues long. V lost 5 bases and J lost 8, with 11 bases in between. CDR3: CASSPGLGTQYF. As DNA, the CDR3 is TGTGCCAGCAGCCCCGGGTTGGGTACGCAGTATTTT.

V usage is TRBV15 and J usage is TRBJ1-6; tentatively, D is TRBD1 (6 bases). Germline V CDR1 and CDR2: LNHNV, YYDKDF (reference sequence). CDR3 length equals 14 residues. V shed 5 bases and J shed 7 bases, with 12 bases lying between them. CDR3 sequence reads: CATSEGVRNSPLHF. The CDR3 DNA reads TGTGCCACCAGCGAGGGGGTTCGGAATTCACCCCTCCACTTT.

The rearrangement joins TRBV27 to TRBJ2-3; TRBD1 matches at 8 bases. The CDR3 has 16 amino acids. Germline assignment: CDR1 MNHEY and CDR2 SMNVEV (reference sequence). The ends lost 0 bases at V and 6 bases at J; junction bases unmatched: 8. The CDR3 loop reads CASSLSRDRRQDTQYF. The CDR3 region has the DNA TGTGCCAGCAGTTTATCGCGGGACAGGAGACAGGATACGCAGTATTTT.

The V gene is TRBV27, the J gene TRBJ2-3; possible D gene TRBD1, 6 bases. This CDR3 has 15 amino acids. In germline, CDR1 is MNHEY, CDR2 SMNVEV (reference sequence). With 3 bases removed from V and 3 bases from J, the gap between germline ends came to 13 bases. CDR3: CASSLWPGATDTQYF. DNA of the CDR3: TGTGCCAGCAGTTTGTGGCCAGGGGCGACAGATACGCAGTATTTT.

This chain joins TRBV7-2 and TRBJ1-5; weak D call: TRBD1 (5 bases). Per germline, CDR1 SGHTA and CDR2 FQGNSA. V was shortened by 1 base and J by 9 bases, with 22 bases between the two germline ends. The CDR3 covers 17 residues. CDR3 DNA: TGTGCCAGCAGCTTAGGACTTGACGGCAGGGCCTCAAGGCCCCAGCATTTT. Its translation: CASSLGLDGRASRPQHF.

This rearrangement joins TRBV5-6 to TRBJ2-1; a weak D match, TRBD1 (6 bases). The germline V gene encodes CDR1 SGHDT and CDR2 YYEEEE. The CDR3 consists of 14 residues. V dropped 3 bases and J dropped 4 bases, with 11 bases sitting between them. The CDR3 bases are TGTGCCAGCAGCTGGCGACAGGCATACAATGAGCAGTTCTTC. Protein product: CASSWRQAYNEQFF.

The chain employs TRBV7-9 and TRBJ1-2; D may be TRBD1 (6 bases). CDR3 length: 15 residues. Trimming took off 2 bases at V and 4 bases at J, with 14 bases between the two ends. In germline, CDR1 is SEHNR, CDR2 FQNEAQ (reference sequence). Written as DNA, the CDR3 is TGTGCCAGCAGCTTAAAAACCGGGACAATCTATGGCTACACCTTC. Protein product: CASSLKTGTIYGYTF.

The rearrangement joins TRBV9 to TRBJ2-2; the match to TRBD1 covers 7 bases. CDR3 length: 17 residues. With V trimmed by 3 bases and J by 0 bases, 8 bases remained unmatched. CDR1 and CDR2 (germline): SGDLS, YYNGEE. The CDR3 DNA follows: TGTGCCAGCAGCGGTAGGACAGGCCTAGCGAACACCGGGGAGCTGTTTTTT. It encodes CASSGRTGLANTGELFF.

The rearrangement uses TRBV6-5 and TRBJ1-1, with D maybe TRBD1 (5 bases). V was trimmed by 0 bases and J by 5 bases, leaving 13 bases between them. The germline gives CDR1 MNHEY, CDR2 SVGAGI. This CDR3 comprises 15 residues. CDR3: CASSYSSGGWTEAFF. CDR3 in DNA: TGTGCCAGCAGTTACTCGAGTGGGGGGTGGACTGAAGCTTTCTTT.

This chain joins TRBV28 and TRBJ1-5; D is undetermined. Looked up from germline, CDR1 is MDHEN and CDR2 is SYDVKM. This CDR3 has 13 amino acids. The V and J ends lost 4 bases and 7 bases respectively, with 11 bases between them. CDR3 region: CASSSTSPQPQHF. The DNA for the CDR3 is TGTGCCAGCAGTTCCACTTCTCCCCAGCCCCAGCATTTT.

The gene calls are TRBV5-1 and TRBJ2-1; 8 positions agree with TRBD2. CDR1 and CDR2 (germline): SGHRS, YFSETQ. V lost 0 bases, J lost 8 bases, and 10 bases stayed unmatched. The CDR3 sequence is 16 residues long. In DNA form, the CDR3 reads TGCGCCAGCAGCTTGGCCTTAGCGGGGCTGGGAGATGAGCAGTTCTTC. Translating it yields CASSLALAGLGDEQFF. The full variable domain, with the rest looked up from reference TRBV5-1 and TRBJ2-1, is KAGVTQTPRYLIKTRGQQVTLSCSPISGHRSVSWYQQTPGQGLQFLFEYFSETQRNKGNFPGRFSGRQFSNSRSEMNVSTLELGDSALYLCASSLALAGLGDEQFFGPGTRLTVL.

The chain employs TRBV28 and TRBJ2-2; D might be TRBD2 (5 bases). The V and J ends lost 6 bases and 2 bases respectively, with 7 bases between them. Germline lookup yields CDR1 MDHEN and CDR2 SYDVKM. The CDR3 extends over 13 amino acids. As DNA, the CDR3 is TGTGCCAGCAGCCGGGAAAACACCGGGGAGCTGTTTTTT. Encoded protein: CASSRENTGELFF.

This chain links TRBV5-4 with TRBJ2-1, with 9 bases that match TRBD2. The V segment lost 4 bases and the J segment 8 bases; nucleotides outside the gene matches: 16. CDR3 length: 17 amino acids. Germline loops: CDR1 SGHNT, CDR2 YYREEE (reference sequence). CDR3 residues: CASSPGLAGEAIDEQFF. The CDR3 nucleotides are TGTGCCAGCAGCCCAGGATTAGCGGGAGAAGCGATCGATGAGCAGTTCTTC.

The chain links TRBV30 to TRBJ1-3; D ambiguous. Germline V lookup: CDR1 GTSNPN, CDR2 SVGIG (reference sequence). V was shortened by 2 bases and J by 2 bases, with 19 bases between the two germline ends. The CDR3 totals 17 residues. The chain's CDR3 is CAWSFPWAAVTGNTIYF. The CDR3 DNA follows: TGTGCCTGGAGTTTCCCTTGGGCTGCCGTCACTGGAAACACCATATATTTT.

The chain joins TRBV14 to TRBJ1-4; 9 bases align to TRBD1. Germline V gene lookup returns CDR1 SGHDN and CDR2 FVKESK. The J segment lost 8 bases and the V segment lost 4 bases, leaving 8 bases of the junction unmatched. The CDR3 is 15 amino acids. CDR3 sequence: CASSLPGTGREKLFF. In nucleotides, the CDR3 is TGTGCCAGCAGCCTGCCCGGGACAGGGAGAGAAAAACTGTTTTTT.

The chain uses TRBV11-2 and TRBJ1-1; D is perhaps TRBD1 (5 bases). Trimming cost V 5 bases and J 0 bases, with 19 bases left between them. The CDR3 sequence is 17 residues long. CDR1 and CDR2 from the germline V gene are SGHAT and FQNNGV. The CDR3 is CASSPPPWGEMNTEAFF. Written as DNA, the CDR3 is TGTGCCAGCAGCCCACCCCCTTGGGGGGAGATGAACACTGAAGCTTTCTTT.

The chain carries TRBV19 and TRBJ2-1; 11 nucleotides match TRBD2. Germline V gene data show CDR1 as LNHDA and CDR2 as SQIVND (reference sequence). The CDR3 runs to 14 residues. V lost 7 bases, J lost 9 bases, and 8 bases stayed unmatched. The CDR3: CASTQTSGTGEQFF. The DNA of the CDR3 is TGTGCCAGTACCCAGACTAGCGGGACCGGTGAGCAGTTCTTC.

The chain combines TRBV3-1 (or the pseudogene TRBV3-2) with TRBJ1-2; 11 nucleotides align to TRBD1. Germline lookup yields CDR1 LGHDT and CDR2 YNNKEL (reference sequence). This CDR3 has 14 residues. With 6 bases clipped from V and 7 bases from J, the junction kept 7 bases outside the gene matches. CDR3 DNA: TGTGCCAGCAGTCCGGGACAGGGGGTAGGTGGCTACACCTTC. Translation: CASSPGQGVGGYTF.

This chain joins TRBV5-1 and TRBJ2-5; a weak D match, TRBD2 (6 bases). CDR3 length: 16 residues. Trimming pared 0 bases from V and 1 base from J, leaving 13 bases between. Germline V gives CDR1 SGHRS, CDR2 YFSETQ. The CDR3 DNA is TGCGCCAGCAGCTTGGGGGCGCTAGCGAGCCAAGAGACCCAGTACTTC. Translation gives CASSLGALASQETQYF.

This clone turned up a few times. V and J are TRBV19 and TRBJ1-2, with a possible D match to TRBD1 (5 bases). From germline, CDR1 is LNHDA and CDR2 SQIVND (reference sequence). CDR3 size: 18 residues. V gave up 2 bases and J gave up 2 bases, with 21 bases separating them. CDR3 nucleotides: TGTGCCAGTAGTATAACCCCCACGGGGGGAGTCCTAAACTATGGCTACACCTTC. Translating gives CASSITPTGGVLNYGYTF.

V is TRBV6-2 or TRBV6-3 and J is TRBJ2-1; 7 nucleotides line up with TRBD2. Per germline, CDR1 MNHEY and CDR2 SVGEGT. V lost 2 bases to trimming and J lost 5 bases; unmatched junction nucleotides: 12. The CDR3 has 17 residues. CDR3 sequence: CASSYTIAGGSDNEQFF. The DNA of the CDR3 is TGTGCCAGCAGTTACACGATTGCCGGGGGGTCTGACAATGAGCAGTTCTTC.

This chain links TRBV13 with TRBJ1-1, with TRBD1 matching over 7 bases. The CDR3 spans 12 residues. Looked up from germline, CDR1 is PRHDT and CDR2 is FYEKMQ (reference sequence). The junction had 3 bases not matched to a gene; V was cut back by 4 bases and J by 7 bases. CDR3 DNA: TGTGCCAGCAGCTCGGGGACAGTTGAAGCTTTCTTT. Protein product: CASSSGTVEAFF.

This chain joins TRBV19 and TRBJ1-2; 7 bases match TRBD1. The V segment lost 3 bases and the J segment 2 bases; nucleotides outside the gene matches: 3. Germline assignment: CDR1 LNHDA and CDR2 SQIVND (reference sequence). The CDR3 totals 14 residues. Here the CDR3 reads CASSITGVNYGYTF. CDR3 coding DNA: TGTGCCAGTAGTATCACAGGGGTCAACTATGGCTACACCTTC.

The table lists this clone with a count of one. The V call is TRBV19, the J call TRBJ2-1; D remains unclear. Germline CDR1 LNHDA, CDR2 SQIVND (reference sequence). Between the trimmed V and J ends, which lost 3 bases and 5 bases, there was a span of 11 bases. This CDR3 is built from 14 residues. CDR3 coding DNA: TGTGCCAGTAGTATCCTAGGAGTCAACAATGAGCAGTTCTTC. It translates to CASSILGVNNEQFF.